This T cell receptor (beta chain) was sequenced for a study of blood T cells in healthy people across ages. Notes on the study in general: A greater number of naive CD4+ cells and higher diversity distinguished long-lived donors from aged donors. Diversity of TCR beta per million T cells declined in a roughly linear way with age.

The authors ran a second PCR of about 6 to 11 cycles using a sample-barcoded 5' primer and a J-beta primer mix. MiXCR, applied by TCRdb to the 5' RACE reads, yields one record per CDR3 protein. The sample holds 750,000 to 950,000 distinct CDR3 sequences, about 26% seen once. From germline, CDR1 is LGHDT and CDR2 YNNKEL (reference sequence). Trimming removed 0 bases from V and 0 bases from J, with 11 bases in between. The length of the CDR3 is 17 residues. This clonotype was observed a few times. Its antigen is still unknown. No fewer than 5 micrograms of total RNA were isolated from every sample. The same data also went into a second study, on T cells of mothers and their children.

This rearrangement joins TRBV3-1 to TRBJ2-2; the D is unclear. The specimen was blood. The TCR comes from a boy aged 5-17 years in good health. The CDR3 DNA is TGTGCCAGCAGCCAAGATACAAGGCCGGCGAACACCGGGGAGCTGTTTTTT. This translates into CASSQDTRPANTGELFF.